These 13 T cell receptor beta chains came from one sample sequenced in a study of shared clonotypes between healthy human individuals. This table comes from immunoSEQ multiplex PCR, and its TCRdb copy is limited to in-frame clones, with some not included. Seen here are over 1.5 million clones, 98% observed once, and the top ten hold approximately 0.44%. Sequences were obtained from naive CD4+ T cells sorted from blood. Subset: CD45RA+ positively selected. The origin of the receptors is a man aged 25-45 years in good health.

The chain combines TRBV4-3 with TRBJ2-1; D might be TRBD2 (6 bases). The CDR3 has 13 amino acids. Germline loops: CDR1 LGHNA, CDR2 YSLEER. Trimming left V 1 base short and J 9 bases short, with 10 bases between. The CDR3 protein is CASSQALLAEQFF. DNA for the CDR3: TGCGCCAGCAGCCAAGCCTTACTAGCTGAGCAGTTCTTC.

The chain uses TRBV7-8 and TRBJ1-1; no definite D call. The V gene's germline CDR1 is SGHVS and CDR2 FQNEAQ. The CDR3 runs to 14 residues. V dropped 1 base and J dropped 2 bases, with 8 bases sitting between them. CDR3 sequence (DNA): TGTGCCAGCAGCTTAGGTGGCTTTAACACTGAAGCTTTCTTT. It encodes CASSLGGFNTEAFF.

The V and J genes are TRBV4-2 and TRBJ2-1; 13 nucleotides line up with TRBD2. Germline values: CDR1 LGHNA, CDR2 YNFKEQ. Trimming took 5 bases from V and 6 from J; bases not matched to a gene: 10. This CDR3 is 17 amino acids long. The CDR3 is CASSEVLGTSGANEQFF. CDR3 DNA: TGTGCCAGCAGCGAAGTTTTGGGGACTAGCGGGGCCAATGAGCAGTTCTTC.

This chain joins TRBV7-9 and TRBJ2-7; maybe TRBD1 (5 bases). Trimming took off 8 bases at V and 0 bases at J, with 17 bases between the two ends. CDR3 length equals 15 residues. The germline V gene has CDR1 SEHNR and CDR2 FQNEAQ (reference sequence). The CDR3 loop is CASWEEARDSYEQYF. CDR3 DNA sequence: TGTGCCAGCTGGGAAGAGGCCAGGGACTCCTACGAGCAGTACTTC.

This chain connects TRBV7-9 to TRBJ1-1, with D possibly TRBD1 on 5 matching bases. This CDR3 is built from 15 residues. Germline CDR1 SEHNR, CDR2 FQNEAQ (reference sequence). Trimming cost V 10 bases and J 1 base, with 19 bases left between them. The CDR3 DNA reads as TGTGCCACCCATCAAGGGGAGGAATCGAACACTGAAGCTTTCTTT. Residues: CATHQGEESNTEAFF.

The chain couples TRBV7-3 to TRBJ2-1; possibly TRBD1 or TRBD2 for D (5 bases each). Germline CDR1 SGHTA, CDR2 FQGTGA. This CDR3 has 15 amino acids. V was clipped by 1 base and J by 5 bases, with 12 bases between them. CDR3 sequence: CASSLIGTRHNEQFF. CDR3 nucleotides: TGTGCCAGCAGCTTAATCGGGACCCGGCACAATGAGCAGTTCTTC.

This clone turned up a few times. The genes are TRBV5-4 and TRBJ2-6; a possible D gene is TRBD1 (6 bases). CDR3 length equals 18 residues. Germline V gene sequence: CDR1 SGHNT, CDR2 YYREEE (reference sequence). V lost 4 bases and J lost 4, with 21 bases in between. In nucleotides, the CDR3 is TGTGCCAGCAGCCCAAACTGGGCAGGGGTAGGAGGGGCCAACGTCCTGACTTTC. It translates to CASSPNWAGVGGANVLTF.

The count of this clone is one. The V gene is TRBV11-2, the J gene TRBJ2-7; 9 bases match TRBD1. Germline-derived CDR1 and CDR2 are SGHAT and FQNNGV. There are 15 residues in the CDR3. The V segment lost 4 bases and the J segment 6 bases; nucleotides outside the gene matches: 10. The chain's CDR3 is CASSSTGTGTREQYF. As DNA, the CDR3 is TGTGCCAGCAGCTCGACCGGGACAGGGACCCGCGAGCAGTACTTC. Looking up the rest from reference TRBV11-2 and TRBJ2-7 gives the full variable domain: EAGVAQSPRYKIIEKRQSVAFWCNPISGHATLYWYQQILGQGPKLLIQFQNNGVVDDSQLPKDRFSAERLKGVDSTLKIQPAKLEDSAVYLCASSSTGTGTREQYFGPGTRLTVT.

The chain uses TRBV29-1 and TRBJ1-1; D is perhaps TRBD1 (5 bases). The CDR3 covers 13 residues. From germline, CDR1 is SQVTM and CDR2 ANQGSEA. V was clipped by 7 bases and J by 0 bases, with 12 bases between them. In nucleotides, the CDR3 is TGCAGCGCGGGGGAGGACATGAACACTGAAGCTTTCTTT. It encodes CSAGEDMNTEAFF.

The chain recombines TRBV5-1 with TRBJ1-2; tentative D call: TRBD1 (6 bases). V was cut by 4 bases and J by 8 bases, with 18 bases left in between. The V gene's germline CDR1 is SGHRS and CDR2 YFSETQ. The CDR3 length is 14 residues. The CDR3 nucleotides are TGCGCCAGCAGCATACTCACAGGGAGTAACGGCTACACCTTC. It specifies CASSILTGSNGYTF.

J is TRBJ2-5 and V is TRBV4-3; D is possibly TRBD1 or TRBD2 (5 bases each). This CDR3 has 17 residues. CDR1 is LGHNA and CDR2 is YSLEER in the germline V gene. The V and J ends lost 0 bases and 8 bases respectively, with 22 bases between them. This CDR3 is CASSQERDREAKRTQYF. As DNA, the CDR3 is TGCGCCAGCAGCCAAGAAAGGGACCGAGAGGCAAAGAGAACCCAGTACTTC.

The J gene is TRBJ2-2, the V gene TRBV5-1; D is possibly TRBD1 or TRBD2 (5 bases each). This CDR3 region has 16 residues. V was shortened by 1 base and J by 1 base, with 11 bases between the two germline ends. The germline CDR1 and CDR2 sequences are SGHRS and YFSETQ. This chain's CDR3 is CASSLLWGMNTGELFF. The CDR3 coding sequence is TGCGCCAGCAGCTTGTTGTGGGGGATGAACACCGGGGAGCTGTTTTTT.

As concerns this clone: A much larger clonotype is one base distant, so this may be a read error. This chain connects TRBV20-1 to TRBJ2-7; D gene ambiguous. This CDR3 has 10 amino acids. From germline, CDR1 is DFQATT and CDR2 SNEGSKA (reference sequence). V lost 3 bases to trimming and J lost 5 bases, with 5 bases between them. The CDR3 region has the DNA TGCAGTGCTAGTGCCCACGAGCAGTACTTC. This translates into CSASAHEQYF.